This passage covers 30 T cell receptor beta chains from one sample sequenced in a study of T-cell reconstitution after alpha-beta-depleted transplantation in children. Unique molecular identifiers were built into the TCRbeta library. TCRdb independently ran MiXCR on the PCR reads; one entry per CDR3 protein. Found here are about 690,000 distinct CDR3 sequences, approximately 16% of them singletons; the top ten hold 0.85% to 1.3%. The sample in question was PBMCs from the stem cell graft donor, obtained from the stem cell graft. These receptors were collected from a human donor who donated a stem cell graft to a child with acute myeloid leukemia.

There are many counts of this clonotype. CDR3 nucleotides: TGTGCCAGCAGTTACACCGACAGGGAGGCAGATACGCAGTATTTT. Protein sequence: CASSYTDREADTQYF. The genes are TRBV6-5 and TRBJ2-3, with D perhaps TRBD1 (7 bases). This CDR3 region has 15 residues. Trimming took 2 bases from V and 4 from J, leaving 13 bases between them. Germline V CDR1 and CDR2: MNHEY, SVGAGI.

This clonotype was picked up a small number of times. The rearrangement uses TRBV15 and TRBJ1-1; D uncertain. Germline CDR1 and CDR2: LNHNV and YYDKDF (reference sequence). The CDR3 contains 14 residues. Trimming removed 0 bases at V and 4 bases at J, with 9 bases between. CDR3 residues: CATSRDQTSTEAFF. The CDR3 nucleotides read TGTGCCACCAGCAGAGATCAGACTTCCACTGAAGCTTTCTTT.

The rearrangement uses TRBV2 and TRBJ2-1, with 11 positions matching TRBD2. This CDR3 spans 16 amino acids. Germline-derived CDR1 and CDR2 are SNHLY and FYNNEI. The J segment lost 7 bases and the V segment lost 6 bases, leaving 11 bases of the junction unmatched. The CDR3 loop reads CASRELAGALKNEQFF. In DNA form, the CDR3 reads TGTGCCAGCAGGGAACTAGCGGGGGCCCTCAAGAATGAGCAGTTCTTC.

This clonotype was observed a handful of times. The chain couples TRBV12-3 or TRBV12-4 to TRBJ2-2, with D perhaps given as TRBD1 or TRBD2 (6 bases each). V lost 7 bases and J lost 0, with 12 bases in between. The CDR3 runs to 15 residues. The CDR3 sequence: CASIQGGPNTGELFF. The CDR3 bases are TGTGCCAGCATCCAAGGGGGGCCGAACACCGGGGAGCTGTTTTTT.

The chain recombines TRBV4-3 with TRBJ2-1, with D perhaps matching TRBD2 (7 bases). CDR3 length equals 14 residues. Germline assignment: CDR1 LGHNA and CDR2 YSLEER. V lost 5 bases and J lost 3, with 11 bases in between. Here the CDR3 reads CASSAGAFYNEQFF. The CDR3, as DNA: TGCGCCAGCAGCGCGGGGGCCTTCTACAATGAGCAGTTCTTC.

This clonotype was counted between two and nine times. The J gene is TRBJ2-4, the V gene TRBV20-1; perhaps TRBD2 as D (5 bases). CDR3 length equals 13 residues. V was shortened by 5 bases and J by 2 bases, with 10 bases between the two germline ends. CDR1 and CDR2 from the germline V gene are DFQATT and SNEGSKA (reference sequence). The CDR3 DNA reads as TGCAGTGCTTACCGGGAAACCAAAAACATTCAGTACTTC. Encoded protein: CSAYRETKNIQYF.

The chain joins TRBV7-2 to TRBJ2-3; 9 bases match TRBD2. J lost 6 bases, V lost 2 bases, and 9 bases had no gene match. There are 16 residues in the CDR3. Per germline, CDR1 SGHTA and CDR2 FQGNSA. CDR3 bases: TGTGCCAGCAGCTTAATCCCCGCGGGGGGGACGGATACGCAGTATTTT. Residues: CASSLIPAGGTDTQYF.

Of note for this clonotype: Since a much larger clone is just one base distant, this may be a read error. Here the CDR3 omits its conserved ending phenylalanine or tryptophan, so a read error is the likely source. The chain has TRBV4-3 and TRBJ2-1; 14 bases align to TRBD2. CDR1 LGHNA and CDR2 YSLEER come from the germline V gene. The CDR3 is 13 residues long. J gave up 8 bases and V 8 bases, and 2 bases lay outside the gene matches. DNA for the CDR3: TGCGCCAGCGGACTAGCGGGGGGCGATGAGCAGTTCTCC. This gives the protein CASGLAGGDEQFS.

The CDR3 is CASSQVIRTATNEKLFF. Here the CDR3 DNA reads TGCGCCAGCAGCCAAGTTATCCGGACCGCAACTAATGAAAAACTGTTTTTT. The chain employs TRBV4-3 and TRBJ1-4; the D is unclear. The germline CDR1 and CDR2 sequences are LGHNA and YSLEER. V was clipped by 1 base and J by 0 bases, with 12 bases between them. The CDR3 sequence is 17 residues long.

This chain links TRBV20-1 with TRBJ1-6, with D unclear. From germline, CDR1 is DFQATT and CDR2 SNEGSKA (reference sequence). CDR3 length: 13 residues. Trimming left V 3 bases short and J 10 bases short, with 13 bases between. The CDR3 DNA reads TGCAGTGCTAGGGGCGGAAGCGGATCACCCCTCCACTTT. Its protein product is CSARGGSGSPLHF.

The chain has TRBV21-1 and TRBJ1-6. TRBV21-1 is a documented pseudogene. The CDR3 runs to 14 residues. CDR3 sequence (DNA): TGTGCCAGCGGAAAAGAGGGAGCTAATTCACCCCTCCACTTT. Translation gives CASGKEGANSPLHF.

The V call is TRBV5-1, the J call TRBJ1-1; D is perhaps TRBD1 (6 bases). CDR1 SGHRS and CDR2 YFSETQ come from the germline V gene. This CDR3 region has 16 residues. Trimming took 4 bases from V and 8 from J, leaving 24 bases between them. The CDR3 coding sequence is TGCGCCAGCAGCCTCCACAGGGAGGGAAGGAGGGCAGAAGCTTTCTTT. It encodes CASSLHREGRRAEAFF.

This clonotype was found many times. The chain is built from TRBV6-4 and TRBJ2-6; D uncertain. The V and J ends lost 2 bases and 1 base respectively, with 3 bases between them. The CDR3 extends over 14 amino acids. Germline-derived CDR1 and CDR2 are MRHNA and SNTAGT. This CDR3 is CASSDKSGANVLTF. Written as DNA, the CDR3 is TGTGCCAGCAGTGACAAATCTGGGGCCAACGTCCTGACTTTC.

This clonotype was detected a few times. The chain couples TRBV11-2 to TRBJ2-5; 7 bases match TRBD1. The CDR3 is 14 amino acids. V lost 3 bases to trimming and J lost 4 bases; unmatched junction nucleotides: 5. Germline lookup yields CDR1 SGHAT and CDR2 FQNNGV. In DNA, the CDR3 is TGTGCCAGCAGCTTCGTAGGGGGCACAGAGACCCAGTACTTC. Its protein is CASSFVGGTETQYF.

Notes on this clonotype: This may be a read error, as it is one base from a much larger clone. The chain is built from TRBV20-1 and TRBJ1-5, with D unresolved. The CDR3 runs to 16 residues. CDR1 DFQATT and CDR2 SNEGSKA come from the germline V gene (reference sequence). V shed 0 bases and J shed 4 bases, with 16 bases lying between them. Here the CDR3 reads CSARDILGQPNQPQHF. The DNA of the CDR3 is TGCAGTGCTAGAGATATCCTAGGGCAGCCAAATCAGCCCCAGCATTTT.

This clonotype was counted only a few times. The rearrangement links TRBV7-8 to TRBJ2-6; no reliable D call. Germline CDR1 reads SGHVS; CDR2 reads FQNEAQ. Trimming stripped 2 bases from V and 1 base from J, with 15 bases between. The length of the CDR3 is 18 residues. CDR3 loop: CASSLRSVAVSGANVLTF. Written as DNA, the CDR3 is TGTGCCAGCAGCTTAAGGTCTGTGGCGGTGTCTGGGGCCAACGTCCTGACTTTC.

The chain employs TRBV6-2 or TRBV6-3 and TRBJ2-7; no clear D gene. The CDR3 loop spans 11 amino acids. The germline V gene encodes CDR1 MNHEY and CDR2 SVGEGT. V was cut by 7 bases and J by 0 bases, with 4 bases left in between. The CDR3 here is CASTHSYEQYF. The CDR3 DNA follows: TGTGCCAGCACTCACTCCTACGAGCAGTACTTC.

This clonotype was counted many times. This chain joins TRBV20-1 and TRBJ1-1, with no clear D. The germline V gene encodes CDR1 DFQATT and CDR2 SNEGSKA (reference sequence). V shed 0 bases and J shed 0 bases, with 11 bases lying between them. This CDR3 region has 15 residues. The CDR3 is CSARDYLGMNTEAFF. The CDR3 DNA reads TGCAGTGCTAGAGATTATCTCGGGATGAACACTGAAGCTTTCTTT.

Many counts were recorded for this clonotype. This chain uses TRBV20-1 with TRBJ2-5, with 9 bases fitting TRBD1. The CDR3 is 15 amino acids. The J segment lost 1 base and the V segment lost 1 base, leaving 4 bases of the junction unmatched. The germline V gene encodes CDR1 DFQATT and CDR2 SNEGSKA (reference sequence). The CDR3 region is CSARGDRGTQETQYF. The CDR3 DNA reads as TGCAGTGCTAGAGGAGACAGGGGGACCCAAGAGACCCAGTACTTC.

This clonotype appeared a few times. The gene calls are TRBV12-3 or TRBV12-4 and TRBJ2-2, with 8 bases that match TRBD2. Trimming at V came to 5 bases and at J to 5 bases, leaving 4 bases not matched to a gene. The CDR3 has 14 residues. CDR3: CASSAGGYTGELFF. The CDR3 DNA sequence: TGTGCCAGCAGTGCGGGGGGATATACCGGGGAGCTGTTTTTT.

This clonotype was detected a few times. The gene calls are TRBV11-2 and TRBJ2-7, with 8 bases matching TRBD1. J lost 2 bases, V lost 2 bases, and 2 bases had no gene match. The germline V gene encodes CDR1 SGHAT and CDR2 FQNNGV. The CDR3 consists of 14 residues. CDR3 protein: CASSLRTGTYEQYV. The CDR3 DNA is TGTGCCAGCAGCTTAAGGACAGGGACCTACGAGCAGTACGTC.

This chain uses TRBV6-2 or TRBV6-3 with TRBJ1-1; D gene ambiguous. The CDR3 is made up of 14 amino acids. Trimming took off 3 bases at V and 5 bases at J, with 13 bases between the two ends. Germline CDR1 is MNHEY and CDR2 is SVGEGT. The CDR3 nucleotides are TGTGCCAGCAGTTATTTGCTGTCGGGGACTGAAGCTTTCTTT. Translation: CASSYLLSGTEAFF.

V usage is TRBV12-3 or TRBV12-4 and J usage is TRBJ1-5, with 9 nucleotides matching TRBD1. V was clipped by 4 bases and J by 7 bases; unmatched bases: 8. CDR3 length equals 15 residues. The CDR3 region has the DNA TGTGCCAGCAGTTCTCGGGACAGGGATAGGCAGCCCCAGCATTTT. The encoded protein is CASSSRDRDRQPQHF.

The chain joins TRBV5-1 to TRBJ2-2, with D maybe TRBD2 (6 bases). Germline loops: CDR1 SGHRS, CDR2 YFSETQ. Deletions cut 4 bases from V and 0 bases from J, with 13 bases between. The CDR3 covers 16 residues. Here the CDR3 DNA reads TGCGCCAGCAGCCTCTCCCCTAGCGCGAACACCGGGGAGCTGTTTTTT. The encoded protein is CASSLSPSANTGELFF.

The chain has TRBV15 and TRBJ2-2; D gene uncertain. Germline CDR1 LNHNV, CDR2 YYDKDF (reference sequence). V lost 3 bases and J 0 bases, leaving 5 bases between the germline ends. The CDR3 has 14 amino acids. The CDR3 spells CATSRSANTGELFF. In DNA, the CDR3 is TGTGCCACCAGCAGGTCCGCGAACACCGGGGAGCTGTTTTTT.

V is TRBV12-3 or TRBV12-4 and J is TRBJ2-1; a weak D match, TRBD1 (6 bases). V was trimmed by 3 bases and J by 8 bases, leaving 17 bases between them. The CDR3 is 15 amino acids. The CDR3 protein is CASSFGQGRVYEQFF. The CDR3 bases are TGTGCCAGCAGTTTCGGTCAGGGGCGAGTCTATGAGCAGTTCTTC.

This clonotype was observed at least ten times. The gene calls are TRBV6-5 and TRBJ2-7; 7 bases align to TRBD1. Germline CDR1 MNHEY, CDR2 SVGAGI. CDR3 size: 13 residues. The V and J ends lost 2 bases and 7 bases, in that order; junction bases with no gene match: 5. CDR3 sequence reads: CASSYKGAREQYV. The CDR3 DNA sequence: TGTGCCAGCAGTTACAAGGGGGCGAGGGAGCAGTACGTC.

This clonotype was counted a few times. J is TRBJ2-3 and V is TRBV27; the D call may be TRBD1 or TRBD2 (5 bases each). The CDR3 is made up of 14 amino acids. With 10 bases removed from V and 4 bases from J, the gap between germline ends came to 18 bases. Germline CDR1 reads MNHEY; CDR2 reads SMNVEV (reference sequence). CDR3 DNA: TGTGCCACCGCCCCCGGGACGGTATCAGATACGCAGTATTTT. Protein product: CATAPGTVSDTQYF.

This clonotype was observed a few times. The CDR3 DNA reads TGTGCCTGGAGTGTATTAGGGGACACTGAAGCTTTCTTT. Translation: CAWSVLGDTEAFF. The chain combines TRBV30 with TRBJ1-1, with D perhaps TRBD1 (5 bases). With 0 bases removed from V and 3 bases from J, the gap between germline ends came to 8 bases. CDR1 is GTSNPN, CDR2 SVGIG, per germline (reference sequence). The length of the CDR3 is 13 residues.

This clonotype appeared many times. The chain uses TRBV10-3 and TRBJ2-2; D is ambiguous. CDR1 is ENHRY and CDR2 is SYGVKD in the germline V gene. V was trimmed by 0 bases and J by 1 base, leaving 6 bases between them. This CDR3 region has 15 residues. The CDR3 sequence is CAISESRWNTGELFF. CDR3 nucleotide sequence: TGTGCCATCAGTGAGTCCAGGTGGAACACCGGGGAGCTGTTTTTT.